This passage covers 11 T cell receptor beta chains from one sample sequenced in a study of PD-L1 blockade in urothelial cancer. Generated by immunoSEQ multiplex PCR, the TCRdb table keeps only in-frame clones and is missing some. The repertoire includes about 29,000 clones, around 87% of them detected once, and 1.8% sits in the top ten. The source was PBMCs, collected around atezolizumab (anti-PD-L1) treatment. The source is a man aged 50 to 60 with urothelial cancer.

J is TRBJ2-3 and V is TRBV5-1, with a tentative D call TRBD1 (7 bases). Germline V CDR1 and CDR2: SGHRS, YFSETQ. This CDR3 is 16 amino acids long. Trimming removed 4 bases at V and 6 bases at J, with 21 bases between. DNA of the CDR3: TGCGCCAGCAGCCCCCGAAGCGACAGGGCGGGGGATACGCAGTATTTT. Translating gives CASSPRSDRAGDTQYF.

The chain has TRBV6-5 and TRBJ2-3; 9 bases are a match to TRBD1. The germline gives CDR1 MNHEY, CDR2 SVGAGI. This CDR3 is built from 15 residues. Trimming at V came to 7 bases and at J to 3 bases, leaving 8 bases not matched to a gene. CDR3 residues: CASTSDRGSTDTQYF. For the CDR3, the DNA is TGTGCCAGCACCTCTGACAGGGGGTCGACAGATACGCAGTATTTT.

The chain links TRBV19 to TRBJ2-6; 8 bases are shared with TRBD1. Trimming removed 5 bases from V and 0 bases from J; junction bases left unmatched: 6. Germline assignment: CDR1 LNHDA and CDR2 SQIVND (reference sequence). CDR3 size: 17 residues. For the CDR3, the DNA is TGTGCCAGTAGTGCCCGACAGGGGATCTCTGGGGCCAACGTCCTGACTTTC. This codes for CASSARQGISGANVLTF.

The chain recombines TRBV6-1 with TRBJ1-5, with D tentatively TRBD1 (5 bases). The germline V and J ends were trimmed by 4 bases and 6 bases, with 16 bases remaining between them. The CDR3 is 15 amino acids. Germline V lookup: CDR1 MNHNS, CDR2 SASEGT. The CDR3 nucleotides read TGTGCCAGCAGTGCCCCAGACATTAGGGGTCAGCCCCAGCATTTT. As protein: CASSAPDIRGQPQHF.

This rearrangement joins TRBV29-1 to TRBJ2-2, with D unresolved. The V and J ends lost 0 bases and 3 bases respectively, with 11 bases between them. Looked up from germline, CDR1 is SQVTM and CDR2 is ANQGSEA. The CDR3 covers 15 residues. This CDR3 reads CSVEDGQAYTGELFF. CDR3 coding DNA: TGCAGCGTTGAAGATGGCCAGGCGTACACCGGGGAGCTGTTTTTT.

This clone was found once. This rearrangement joins TRBV2 to TRBJ2-2; perhaps TRBD1 as D (7 bases). Trimming pared 7 bases from V and 5 bases from J, leaving 17 bases between. Germline assignment: CDR1 SNHLY and CDR2 FYNNEI. There are 15 residues in the CDR3. CDR3 coding DNA: TGTGCCAGCAAGCATGGAGGGGGCGCAACCGGGGAGCTGTTTTTT. The encoded protein is CASKHGGGATGELFF.

The V call is TRBV5-1, the J call TRBJ2-4, with 7 bases fitting TRBD1. With 3 bases clipped from V and 4 bases from J, the junction kept 4 bases outside the gene matches. Germline CDR1 SGHRS, CDR2 YFSETQ. The CDR3 spans 14 residues. Here the CDR3 reads CASSSQTGKNIQYF. The CDR3 DNA is TGCGCCAGCAGCTCCCAGACAGGGAAAAACATTCAGTACTTC. The whole variable domain, filled in from reference TRBV5-1 and TRBJ2-4, reads KAGVTQTPRYLIKTRGQQVTLSCSPISGHRSVSWYQQTPGQGLQFLFEYFSETQRNKGNFPGRFSGRQFSNSRSEMNVSTLELGDSALYLCASSSQTGKNIQYFGAGTRLSVL.

The rearrangement joins TRBV6-1 to TRBJ2-7; D unclear. Trimming stripped 0 bases from V and 5 bases from J, with 2 bases between. Germline V gene sequence: CDR1 MNHNS, CDR2 SASEGT. The CDR3 has 11 residues. The CDR3 reads CASSEANEQYF. CDR3 in DNA: TGTGCCAGCAGTGAAGCTAACGAGCAGTACTTC.

The genes are TRBV5-6 and TRBJ2-1, with D unclear. The germline V and J ends were trimmed by 2 bases and 6 bases, with 6 bases remaining between them. The CDR3 has 12 residues. Germline CDR1 SGHDT, CDR2 YYEEEE. The CDR3 here is CASSFEVNEQFF. The CDR3 nucleotides read TGTGCCAGCAGCTTTGAGGTCAATGAGCAGTTCTTC.

With regard to this clone: The sample holds other DNA sequences that translate to the same CDR3. The J gene is TRBJ1-1, the V gene TRBV6-5, with a tentative D call TRBD1 (5 bases). With 6 bases removed from V and 4 bases from J, the gap between germline ends came to 9 bases. The CDR3 totals 12 residues. CDR1 MNHEY and CDR2 SVGAGI come from the germline V gene. CDR3 amino acids: CASRQGFTEAFF. The CDR3 DNA reads TGTGCCAGCAGGCAGGGATTCACTGAAGCTTTCTTT.

The CDR3 protein is CASSDGGQADTQYF. The CDR3 DNA reads as TGCGCCAGCAGTGACGGGGGGCAAGCAGATACGCAGTATTTT. The chain has TRBV10-1 and TRBJ2-3; tentatively, D is TRBD2 (7 bases). Trimming shortened V by 3 bases and J by 4 bases, and 11 bases separated the two germline ends. The germline CDR1 and CDR2 sequences are WNHNN and SYGVQD (reference sequence). The CDR3 contains 14 residues.